These 7 T cell receptor beta chains originate from one sample sequenced in a study of blood T cell repertoires in COVID-19. TCRdb keeps only in-frame clones here, not all; method: immunoSEQ multiplex PCR. The data show some 93,000 clones, approximately 82% seen once. What was sequenced was peripheral blood. These receptors were collected from a man in his 70s with acute or convalescent COVID-19.

The chain is built from TRBV9 and TRBJ1-2; 11 nucleotides agree with TRBD1. This CDR3 region has 15 residues. CDR1 is SGDLS, CDR2 YYNGEE, per germline. V was clipped by 5 bases and J by 5 bases; unmatched bases: 8. The chain's CDR3 is CASRPSGQGVYGYTF. The DNA of the CDR3 is TGTGCCAGCAGGCCCTCGGGACAGGGGGTTTATGGCTACACCTTC.

This clone was detected only a few times. The V call is TRBV5-1, the J call TRBJ1-5, with D perhaps TRBD1 (5 bases). Germline V gene data show CDR1 as SGHRS and CDR2 as YFSETQ. Trimming removed 4 bases at V and 7 bases at J, with 15 bases between. This CDR3 has 14 residues. In DNA form, the CDR3 reads TGCGCCAGCAGCGATGTGGGGGGGAGCCAGCCCCAGCATTTT. Translation: CASSDVGGSQPQHF.

The rearrangement joins TRBV20-1 to TRBJ2-4; the match to TRBD1 covers 9 bases. The J segment lost 7 bases and the V segment lost 6 bases, leaving 16 bases of the junction unmatched. The germline V gene encodes CDR1 DFQATT and CDR2 SNEGSKA (reference sequence). CDR3 length: 16 residues. The CDR3 coding sequence is TGCAGTGCCAGTGACCCGAACAGGGGGCAGGGGAACATTCAGTACTTC. Its protein is CSASDPNRGQGNIQYF.

This clone occurred a few times. The chain carries TRBV11-2 and TRBJ1-4, with D perhaps matching TRBD1 (5 bases). The germline CDR1 and CDR2 sequences are SGHAT and FQNNGV. The CDR3 covers 14 residues. V was pared by 3 bases and J by 6 bases, with 11 bases between. This chain's CDR3 is CASSLAGLDEKLFF. CDR3 coding DNA: TGTGCCAGCAGCTTGGCAGGGTTGGATGAAAAACTGTTTTTT. Full variable domain (remainder filled in from reference TRBV11-2 and TRBJ1-4): EAGVAQSPRYKIIEKRQSVAFWCNPISGHATLYWYQQILGQGPKLLIQFQNNGVVDDSQLPKDRFSAERLKGVDSTLKIQPAKLEDSAVYLCASSLAGLDEKLFFGSGTQLSVL.

The V call is TRBV12-3 or TRBV12-4, the J call TRBJ2-3, with D possibly being TRBD2 (6 bases). This CDR3 has 13 amino acids. The V and J ends lost 4 bases and 6 bases respectively, with 11 bases between them. The CDR3 loop reads CASSSGEVDTQYF. Written as DNA, the CDR3 is TGTGCCAGCAGTTCCGGGGAGGTGGATACGCAGTATTTT.

This sequence joins TRBV7-2 and TRBJ2-2; 9 positions match TRBD2. Trimming cost V 4 bases and J 4 bases; bases outside gene matches: 10. The CDR3 consists of 17 residues. In germline, CDR1 is SGHTA, CDR2 FQGNSA. The CDR3 protein is CASSSQPGLASTGELFF. Written as DNA, the CDR3 is TGTGCCAGCAGCTCGCAACCGGGACTAGCTAGCACCGGGGAGCTGTTTTTT. Full variable domain (rest looked up from reference TRBV7-2 and TRBJ2-2): GAGVSQSPSNKVTEKGKDVELRCDPISGHTALYWYRQSLGQGLEFLIYFQGNSAPDKSGLPSDRFSAERTGGSVSTLTIQRTQQEDSAVYLCASSSQPGLASTGELFFGEGSRLTVL.

The gene calls are TRBV18 and TRBJ1-5; D ambiguous. Germline CDR1 reads KGHSH; CDR2 reads LQKENI. V lost 1 base, J lost 7 bases, and 14 bases lay in between. The CDR3 length is 15 residues. The CDR3 protein is CASSPQAGGRQPQHF. CDR3 nucleotides: TGTGCCAGCTCACCACAGGCCGGCGGGAGGCAGCCCCAGCATTTT.